Only one count was recorded for the clone carrying this TCR beta chain. Its antigen is not known. Analysis merged second doses at about 4 or about 12 weeks. Assay: immunoSEQ multiplex PCR; the TCRdb copy retains only in-frame clones and omits some. Of 85,000 to 120,000 clones in the sample, around 91% are singletons; the top ten hold 6.5% to 10%. Germline V gives CDR1 SGHNT, CDR2 YYREEE (reference sequence). The V and J ends lost 2 bases and 3 bases respectively, with 0 bases between them. The CDR3 is 10 residues long. This sample is drawn from a study of T cell responses to AZD1222 COVID-19 vaccine. Study conclusions and caveats: White British donors predominated, females outnumbered males, and clonal diversity was possibly underestimated. Distributed over spike, vaccine-associated CD4 TCRs predominated at 160-218 and 743-854.

The chain couples TRBV5-4 to TRBJ2-7; D remains unclear. The clonotype comes from an adult who received the AZD1222 COVID-19 vaccine. Sequenced here: peripheral blood, sampled 28 days after the second AZD1222 dose. This CDR3 reads CASSFYEQYF. The CDR3 nucleotides are TGTGCCAGCAGCTTCTACGAGCAGTACTTC.